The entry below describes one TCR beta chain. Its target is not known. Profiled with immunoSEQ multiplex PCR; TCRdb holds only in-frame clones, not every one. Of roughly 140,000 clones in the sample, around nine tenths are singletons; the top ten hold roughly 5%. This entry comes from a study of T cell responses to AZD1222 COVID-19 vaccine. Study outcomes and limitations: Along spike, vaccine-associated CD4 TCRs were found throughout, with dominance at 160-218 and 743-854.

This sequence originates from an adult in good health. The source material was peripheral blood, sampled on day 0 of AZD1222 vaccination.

CDR3 in amino acids: CASSFSGQYNSPLHF. The CDR3 DNA sequence: TGTGCCAGCAGCTTCTCGGGACAGTATAATTCACCCCTCCACTTT. The chain recombines TRBV7-3 with TRBJ1-6; 7 bases agree with TRBD1. J gave up 4 bases and V 3 bases, and 3 bases lay outside the gene matches. The V gene's germline CDR1 is SGHTA and CDR2 FQGTGA. The length of the CDR3 is 15 residues.